This TCR beta chain was identified in a study of cytomegalovirus exposure and HLA in healthy donors. With 60 Vbeta and 13 Jbeta primers, the PCR was carried out. Here immunoSEQ multiplex PCR was the method, and the copy in TCRdb shows in-frame clones only, minus some. Here the sample spans about 160,000 clones, 80% to 85% being singletons. Trimming took off 8 bases at V and 3 bases at J, with 22 bases between the two ends. Germline loops: CDR1 GTSNPN, CDR2 SVGIG (reference sequence). The CDR3 contains 15 residues. The TCR originated in a girl aged 2-9 years in good health and CMV-seropositive. Material for sequencing was PBMCs. The V and J genes are TRBV30 and TRBJ1-2, with TRBD1 as a possible D gene (5 bases). CDR3 coding DNA: TGTGCCGGGGACCTGGCGCGGGGCTACCACTATGGCTACACCTTC. Protein sequence: CAGDLARGYHYGYTF.